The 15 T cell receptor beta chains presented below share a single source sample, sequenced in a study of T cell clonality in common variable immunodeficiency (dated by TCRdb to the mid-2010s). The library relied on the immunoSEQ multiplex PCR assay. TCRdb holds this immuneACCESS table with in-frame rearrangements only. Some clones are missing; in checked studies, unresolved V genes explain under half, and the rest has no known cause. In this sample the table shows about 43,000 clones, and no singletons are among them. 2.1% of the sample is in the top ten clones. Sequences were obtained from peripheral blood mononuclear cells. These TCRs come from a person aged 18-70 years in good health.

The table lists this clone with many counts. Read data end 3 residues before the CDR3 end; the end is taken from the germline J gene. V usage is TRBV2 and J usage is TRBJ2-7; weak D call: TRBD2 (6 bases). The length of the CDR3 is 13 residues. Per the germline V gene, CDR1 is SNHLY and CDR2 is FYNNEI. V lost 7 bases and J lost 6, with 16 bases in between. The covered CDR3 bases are TGTGCCAGCAAAAGACTAGAAGCGGTCGAG. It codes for CASKRLEAVE. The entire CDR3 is CASKRLEAVEQYF. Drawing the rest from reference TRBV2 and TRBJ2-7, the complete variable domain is EPEVTQTPSHQVTQMGQEVILRCVPISNHLYFYWYRQILGQKVEFLVSFYNNEISEKSEIFDDQFSVERPDGSNFTLKIRSTKLEDSAMYFCASKRLEAVEQYFGPGTRLTVT.

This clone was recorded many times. CDR3 DNA, as far as it was read: TGTGCCTGGAGACCCCTAGCTGGCGGACAGGGCGTTGGCGAG. This encodes CAWRPLAGGQGVGE. Given in full, the CDR3 is CAWRPLAGGQGVGEQYF. V usage is TRBV30 and J usage is TRBJ2-7, with 8 bases aligning to TRBD1. The read ends 3 residues before the CDR3 terminus; that terminus is restored from the germline J gene. The V gene end was trimmed by 3 bases and the J gene end by 6 bases; junction bases not matched to a gene: 19. This CDR3 region has 17 residues. In germline, CDR1 is GTSNPN, CDR2 SVGIG (reference sequence).

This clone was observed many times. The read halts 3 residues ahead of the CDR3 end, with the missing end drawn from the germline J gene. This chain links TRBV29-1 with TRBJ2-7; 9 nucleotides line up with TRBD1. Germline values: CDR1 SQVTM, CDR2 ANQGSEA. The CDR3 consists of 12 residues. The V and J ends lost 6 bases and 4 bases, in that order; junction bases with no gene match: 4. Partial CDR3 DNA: TGCAGCGTCGGACAGGGGTCGTACGAG. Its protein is CSVGQGSYE. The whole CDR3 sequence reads CSVGQGSYEQYF.

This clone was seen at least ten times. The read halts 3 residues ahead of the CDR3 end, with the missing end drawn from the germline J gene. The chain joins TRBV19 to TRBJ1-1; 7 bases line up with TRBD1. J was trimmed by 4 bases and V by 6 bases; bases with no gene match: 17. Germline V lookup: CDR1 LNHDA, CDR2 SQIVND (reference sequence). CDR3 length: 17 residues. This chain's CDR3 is CASRTDREGEFSTEAFF. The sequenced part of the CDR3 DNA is TGTGCCAGTAGGACAGACAGGGAGGGGGAATTCTCCACTGAA.

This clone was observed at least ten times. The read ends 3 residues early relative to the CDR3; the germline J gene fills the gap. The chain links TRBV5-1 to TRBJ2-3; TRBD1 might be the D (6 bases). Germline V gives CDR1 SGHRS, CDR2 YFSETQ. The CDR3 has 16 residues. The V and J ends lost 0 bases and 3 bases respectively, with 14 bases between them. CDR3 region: CASSLVPGAGTDTQYF. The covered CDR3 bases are TGCGCCAGCAGCTTGGTTCCAGGGGCAGGGACAGATACG.

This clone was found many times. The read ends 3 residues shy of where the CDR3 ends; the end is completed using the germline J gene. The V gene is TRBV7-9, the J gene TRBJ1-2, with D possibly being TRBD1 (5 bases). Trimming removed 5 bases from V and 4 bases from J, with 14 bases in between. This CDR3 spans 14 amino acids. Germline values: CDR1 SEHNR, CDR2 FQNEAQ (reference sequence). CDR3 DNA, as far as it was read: TGTGCCAGCAGCGATCTCGGGCAGGGCTATGGC. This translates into CASSDLGQGYG. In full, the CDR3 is CASSDLGQGYGYTF.

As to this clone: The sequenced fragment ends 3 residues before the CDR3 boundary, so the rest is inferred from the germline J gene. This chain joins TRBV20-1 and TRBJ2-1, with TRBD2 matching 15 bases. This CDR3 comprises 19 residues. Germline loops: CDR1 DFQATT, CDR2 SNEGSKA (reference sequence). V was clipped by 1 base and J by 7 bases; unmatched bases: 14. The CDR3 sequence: CSARAPGLAGGGAVNEQFF. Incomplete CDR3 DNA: TGCAGTGCTAGAGCACCGGGACTAGCGGGAGGAGGGGCTGTAAATGAG.

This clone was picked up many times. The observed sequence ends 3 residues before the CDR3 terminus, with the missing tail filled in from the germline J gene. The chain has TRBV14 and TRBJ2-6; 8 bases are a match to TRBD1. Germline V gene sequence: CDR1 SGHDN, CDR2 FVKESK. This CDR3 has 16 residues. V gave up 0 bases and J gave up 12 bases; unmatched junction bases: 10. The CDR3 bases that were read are TGTGCCAGCAGCCAAGATTCGTCGACAGGGGCCCCCGTC. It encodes CASSQDSSTGAPV. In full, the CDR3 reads CASSQDSSTGAPVLTF. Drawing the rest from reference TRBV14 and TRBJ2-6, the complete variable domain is EAGVTQFPSHSVIEKGQTVTLRCDPISGHDNLYWYRRVMGKEIKFLLHFVKESKQDESGMPNNRFLAERTGGTYSTLKVQPAELEDSGVYFCASSQDSSTGAPVLTFGAGSRLTVL.

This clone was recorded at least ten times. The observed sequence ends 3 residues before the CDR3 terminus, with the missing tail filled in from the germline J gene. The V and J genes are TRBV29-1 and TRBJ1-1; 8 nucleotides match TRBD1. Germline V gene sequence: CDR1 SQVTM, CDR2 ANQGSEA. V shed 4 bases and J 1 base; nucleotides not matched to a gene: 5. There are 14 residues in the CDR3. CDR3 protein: CSVGIGTGNTEAFF. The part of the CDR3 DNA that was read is TGCAGCGTTGGGATCGGGACAGGGAACACTGAA.

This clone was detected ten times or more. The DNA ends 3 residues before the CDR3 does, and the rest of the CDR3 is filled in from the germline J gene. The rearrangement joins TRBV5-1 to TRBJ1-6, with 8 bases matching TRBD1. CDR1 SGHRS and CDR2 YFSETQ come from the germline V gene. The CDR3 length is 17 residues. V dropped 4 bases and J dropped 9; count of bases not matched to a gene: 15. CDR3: CASSRDGLRQGSSPLHF. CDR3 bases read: TGCGCCAGCAGCCGGGACGGACTGAGACAGGGGAGTTCACCC.

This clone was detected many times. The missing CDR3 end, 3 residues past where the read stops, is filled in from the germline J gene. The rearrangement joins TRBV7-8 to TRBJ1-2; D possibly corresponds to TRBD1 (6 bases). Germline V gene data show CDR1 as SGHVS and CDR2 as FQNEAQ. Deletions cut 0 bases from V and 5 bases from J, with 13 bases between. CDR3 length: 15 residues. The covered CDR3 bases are TGTGCCAGCAGCTTAGCGGCTGGGACAAGATATGGC. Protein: CASSLAAGTRYG. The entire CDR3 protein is CASSLAAGTRYGYTF.

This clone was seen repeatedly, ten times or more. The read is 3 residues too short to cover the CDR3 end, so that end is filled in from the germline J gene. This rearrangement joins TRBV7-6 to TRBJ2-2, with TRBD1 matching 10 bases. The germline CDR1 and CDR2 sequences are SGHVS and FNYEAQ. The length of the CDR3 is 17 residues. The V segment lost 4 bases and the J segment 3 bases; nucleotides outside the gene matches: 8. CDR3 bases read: TGTGCCAGCAGCTCCATGGTGGGACAGGGGTACACCGGGGAG. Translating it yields CASSSMVGQGYTGE. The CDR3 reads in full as CASSSMVGQGYTGELFF.

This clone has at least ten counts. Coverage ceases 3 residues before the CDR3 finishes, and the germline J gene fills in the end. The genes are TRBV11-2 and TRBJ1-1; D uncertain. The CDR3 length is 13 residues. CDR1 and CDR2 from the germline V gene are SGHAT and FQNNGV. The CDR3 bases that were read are TGTGCCAGCAGCTTATTTCTGGTAGCCGAA. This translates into CASSLFLVAE. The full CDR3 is CASSLFLVAEAFF.

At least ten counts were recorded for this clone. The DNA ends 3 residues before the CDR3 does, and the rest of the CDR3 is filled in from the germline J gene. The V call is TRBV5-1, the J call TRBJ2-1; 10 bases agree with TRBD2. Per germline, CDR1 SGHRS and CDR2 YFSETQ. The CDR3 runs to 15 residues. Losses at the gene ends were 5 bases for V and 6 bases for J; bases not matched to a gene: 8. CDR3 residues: CASSQPGLASNEQFF. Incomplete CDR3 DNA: TGCGCCAGCAGTCAACCGGGACTAGCGAGCAATGAG.

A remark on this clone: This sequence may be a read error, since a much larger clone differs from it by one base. This CDR3 reads CAAPGQTFSYNEQFF. The CDR3 DNA, read in part, is TGCGCCGCCCCAGGGCAGACTTTCTCCTACAATGAG. The V and J genes are TRBV23-1 and TRBJ2-1, with TRBD1 as a possible D gene (5 bases). The read terminates 3 residues before the CDR3 end, so the remaining end is supplied by the germline J gene. TRBV23-1 has ORF status, its function being uncertain. CDR3 length: 15 amino acids. Trimming pared 11 bases from V and 0 bases from J, leaving 17 bases between.